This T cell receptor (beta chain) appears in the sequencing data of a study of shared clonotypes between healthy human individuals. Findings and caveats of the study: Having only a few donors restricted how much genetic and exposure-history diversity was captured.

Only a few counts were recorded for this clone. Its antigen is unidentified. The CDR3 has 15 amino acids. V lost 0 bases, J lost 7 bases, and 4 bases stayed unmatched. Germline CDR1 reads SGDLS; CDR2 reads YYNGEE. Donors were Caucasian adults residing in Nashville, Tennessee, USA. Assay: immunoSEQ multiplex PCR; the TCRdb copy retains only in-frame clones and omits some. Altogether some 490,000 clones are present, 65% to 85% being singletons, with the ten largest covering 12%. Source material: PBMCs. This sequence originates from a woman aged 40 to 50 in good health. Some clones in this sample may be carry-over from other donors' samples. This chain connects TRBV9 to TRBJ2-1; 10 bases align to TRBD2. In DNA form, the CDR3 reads TGTGCCAGCAGCGTAGGGGGTAGCGGGAGGAATGAGCAGTTCTTC. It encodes CASSVGGSGRNEQFF.